The 18 T cell receptor beta chains in this list originate from one sample, sequenced in a study of T cells in Graves' hyperthyroidism and ophthalmopathy. TCR beta CDR3 regions were amplified from RNA. The TCR CDR3 first-round RT-PCR relied on the HTBI primer set. MiXCR, applied by TCRdb to the multiplex PCR reads, yields one record per CDR3 protein. The data hold hundreds of thousands of distinct CDR3 sequences, with about 19% observed a single time. The specimen was blood. The receptors derive from a woman in her forties or fifties with Graves' hyperthyroidism that later progressed to Graves' ophthalmopathy.

This clonotype was seen a few times. V and J are TRBV27 and TRBJ2-1, with 7 positions matching TRBD2. The germline V gene has CDR1 MNHEY and CDR2 SMNVEV (reference sequence). V gave up 0 bases and J gave up 7 bases; unmatched junction bases: 15. This CDR3 has 18 residues. CDR3 nucleotide sequence: TGTGCCAGCAGTTTATCTCCCGTGGGGGAGGCCGGGGGGAATGAGCAGTTCTTC. This gives the protein CASSLSPVGEAGGNEQFF.

The chain carries TRBV7-9 and TRBJ2-7; D possibly corresponds to TRBD2 (5 bases). Trimming took 4 bases from V and 3 from J, leaving 10 bases between them. This CDR3 is 13 amino acids long. Germline lookup yields CDR1 SEHNR and CDR2 FQNEAQ (reference sequence). As DNA, the CDR3 is TGTGCCAGCAGCTCCCGGGGTAACTACGAGCAGTACTTC. This sequence encodes CASSSRGNYEQYF.

V usage is TRBV15 and J usage is TRBJ1-2; D remains ambiguous. This CDR3 spans 12 amino acids. V was clipped by 0 bases and J by 8 bases, with 7 bases between them. The germline CDR1 and CDR2 sequences are LNHNV and YYDKDF (reference sequence). The DNA of the CDR3 is TGTGCCACCAGCAGAGAGCTTGAAGGCTACACCTTC. This gives the protein CATSRELEGYTF.

The gene calls are TRBV19 and TRBJ1-1; D gene ambiguous. Germline-derived CDR1 and CDR2 are LNHDA and SQIVND (reference sequence). The V gene lost 4 bases and the J gene lost 0 bases, with 12 bases spanning the gap. CDR3 length: 15 amino acids. The CDR3 region is CASSKDGGVNTEAFF. Written as DNA, the CDR3 is TGTGCCAGTAGTAAGGATGGAGGAGTGAACACTGAAGCTTTCTTT. The whole variable domain, filled in from reference TRBV19 and TRBJ1-1, reads DGGITQSPKYLFRKEGQNVTLSCEQNLNHDAMYWYRQDPGQGLRLIYYSQIVNDFQKGDIAEGYSVSREKKESFPLTVTSAQKNPTAFYLCASSKDGGVNTEAFFGQGTRLTVV.

The chain combines TRBV19 with TRBJ2-1, with D perhaps matching TRBD1 (6 bases). Trimming stripped 8 bases from V and 7 bases from J, with 24 bases between. The CDR3 totals 16 residues. Germline CDR1 LNHDA, CDR2 SQIVND (reference sequence). The CDR3 here is CASLMMGAPGLNEQFF. The CDR3 nucleotides read TGTGCCAGTCTTATGATGGGGGCCCCGGGGTTGAATGAGCAGTTCTTC. The complete variable domain, with remaining parts taken from reference TRBV19 and TRBJ2-1, reads DGGITQSPKYLFRKEGQNVTLSCEQNLNHDAMYWYRQDPGQGLRLIYYSQIVNDFQKGDIAEGYSVSREKKESFPLTVTSAQKNPTAFYLCASLMMGAPGLNEQFFGPGTRLTVL.

This clonotype showed up many times. The chain is built from TRBV3-1 and TRBJ2-7; D is possibly TRBD1 (5 bases). V was shortened by 3 bases and J by 0 bases, with 6 bases between the two germline ends. Germline CDR1 reads LGHDT; CDR2 reads YNNKEL (reference sequence). This CDR3 has 13 residues. For the CDR3, the DNA is TGTGCCAGCAGCCAGACAGTCTCCTACGAGCAGTACTTC. It codes for CASSQTVSYEQYF.

This clonotype was detected only a few times. The CDR3 region has the DNA TGCAGTGCTAGGGGTCCGGGACTAGTTGTAAACGAGCAGTACTTC. This codes for CSARGPGLVVNEQYF. The chain combines TRBV20-1 with TRBJ2-7, with 8 nucleotides matching TRBD2. This CDR3 region has 15 residues. Germline values: CDR1 DFQATT, CDR2 SNEGSKA (reference sequence). V trimming: 3 bases; J trimming: 5 bases; junction bases outside the gene matches: 12.

The sample holds many counts of this clonotype. The J gene is TRBJ2-3, the V gene TRBV5-1; D tentatively reads TRBD1 or TRBD2 (6 bases each). The germline V gene encodes CDR1 SGHRS and CDR2 YFSETQ. CDR3 size: 15 residues. Deletions cut 4 bases from V and 2 bases from J, with 14 bases between. In nucleotides, the CDR3 is TGCGCCAGCAGCGTAGCCGGGGGCGACACAGATACGCAGTATTTT. Protein sequence: CASSVAGGDTDTQYF.

This clonotype was seen at least ten times. The chain joins TRBV7-9 to TRBJ2-3, with D hard to call. V was cut by 4 bases and J by 0 bases, with 11 bases left in between. The CDR3 sequence is 15 residues long. Germline V CDR1 and CDR2: SEHNR, FQNEAQ (reference sequence). The CDR3 sequence: CASSSPDRSTDTQYF. The DNA of the CDR3 is TGTGCCAGCAGCTCGCCGGACCGGAGCACAGATACGCAGTATTTT.

This clonotype was counted between two and nine times. The chain couples TRBV9 to TRBJ1-2, with no clear D. Per germline, CDR1 SGDLS and CDR2 YYNGEE. V lost 0 bases and J lost 6, with 9 bases in between. This CDR3 contains 13 residues. CDR3 nucleotide sequence: TGTGCCAGCAGCGTAGGTCAGCCCCATGGCTACACCTTC. It encodes CASSVGQPHGYTF.

The chain uses TRBV20-1 and TRBJ2-1; 12 bases line up with TRBD2. The germline gives CDR1 DFQATT, CDR2 SNEGSKA (reference sequence). V shed 6 bases and J 6 bases; nucleotides not matched to a gene: 18. This CDR3 contains 18 residues. Here the CDR3 reads CSAQRTSGDLMYGNEQFF. The CDR3 nucleotides are TGCAGTGCCCAGAGGACTAGCGGGGATTTAATGTACGGCAATGAGCAGTTCTTC.

The J gene is TRBJ2-3, the V gene TRBV20-1, with 12 bases aligning to TRBD1. The CDR3 covers 15 residues. J lost 4 bases, V lost 4 bases, and 6 bases had no gene match. Germline V gene sequence: CDR1 DFQATT, CDR2 SNEGSKA (reference sequence). The CDR3 DNA follows: TGCAGTGCTACTGGTGGGACAGGGGGCGCAGATACGCAGTATTTT. Its translation: CSATGGTGGADTQYF.

V and J are TRBV7-9 and TRBJ1-2; 8 bases map to TRBD1. V lost 5 bases, J lost 4 bases, and 12 bases stayed unmatched. The CDR3 covers 16 residues. Germline values: CDR1 SEHNR, CDR2 FQNEAQ (reference sequence). The CDR3 DNA is TGTGCCAGCAGCGTAGATGCTCGGACAGGGACCTATGGCTACACCTTC. This gives the protein CASSVDARTGTYGYTF.

The sample holds many counts of this clonotype. The chain uses TRBV11-2 and TRBJ1-2; a weak D match, TRBD1 (6 bases). Germline assignment: CDR1 SGHAT and CDR2 FQNNGV. Trimming pared 6 bases from V and 6 bases from J, leaving 14 bases between. There are 13 residues in the CDR3. CDR3 coding DNA: TGTGCCAGCAGTACGGGACATGGCGATGGCTACACCTTC. This codes for CASSTGHGDGYTF.

This clonotype came up many times. The genes are TRBV15 and TRBJ2-7, with no clear D. V was cut by 1 base and J by 1 base, with 5 bases left in between. The germline CDR1 and CDR2 sequences are LNHNV and YYDKDF (reference sequence). The CDR3 has 13 amino acids. The CDR3 DNA follows: TGTGCCACCAGCAGAGGAGTATCCTACGAGCAGTACTTC. Protein sequence: CATSRGVSYEQYF.

CDR3 amino acids: CASSLREGHGYTF. The CDR3 region has the DNA TGTGCCAGCAGCTTAAGGGAGGGCCATGGCTACACCTTC. The chain joins TRBV5-5 to TRBJ1-2; no reliable D call. Per the germline V gene, CDR1 is SGHKS and CDR2 is YYEKEE (reference sequence). V lost 2 bases, J lost 6 bases, and 11 bases lay in between. The CDR3 spans 13 residues.

This clonotype was detected ten times or more. The V and J genes are TRBV6-1 and TRBJ1-1, with D tentatively TRBD1 (5 bases). Germline CDR1 and CDR2: MNHNS and SASEGT. V gave up 2 bases and J gave up 1 base, with 17 bases separating them. This CDR3 has 17 amino acids. The CDR3 bases are TGTGCCAGCAGTGAACTGGGGGAGGGTGGTGGGAACACTGAAGCTTTCTTT. Translating it yields CASSELGEGGGNTEAFF.

The rearrangement joins TRBV5-6 to TRBJ2-7; 10 bases align to TRBD1. CDR1 and CDR2 from the germline V gene are SGHDT and YYEEEE. V trimming: 3 bases; J trimming: 4 bases; junction bases outside the gene matches: 7. The CDR3 consists of 15 residues. CDR3 sequence: CASSWSPGQGYEQYF. The CDR3 DNA sequence: TGTGCCAGCAGCTGGTCCCCGGGACAGGGGTACGAGCAGTACTTC.